These T cell receptor beta chains were read from a single sample in a study of cytomegalovirus exposure and HLA in healthy donors. Only in-frame clones appear in the TCRdb table, and some are missing; sequencing was by immunoSEQ multiplex PCR. Of about 120,000 clones listed, over 75% are singletons. Source material: PBMCs. These receptors came from a woman younger than 35 in good health and CMV-seronegative. CDR3s include the opening cysteine and the closing phenylalanine or tryptophan. D genes are given only for firm matches. Clone size appears in some rows only: once, few, many, or a class for an expanded clone.

d_call,j_call,clone_size,v_call,cdr3_nt,cdr3_aa
NA,TRBJ1-4,NA,TRBV6-5,TGTGCCAGCAGTAGATCGCAGGGAACTAATGAAAAACTGTTTTTT,CASSRSQGTNEKLFF
TRBD1,TRBJ1-6,NA,TRBV15,TGTGCCACCAGCAGAGAACGACAGGGGAAGACCCGATCACCCCTCCACTTT,CATSRERQGKTRSPLHF
TRBD1,TRBJ1-2,NA,TRBV10-1,TGCGCCAGCGGCCCGGGACAGGGGCTCGGCTACACCTTC,CASGPGQGLGYTF
NA,TRBJ1-1,NA,TRBV4-1,TGCGCCAGCAGCCAAGATCTGAGGAAAAACACTGAAGCTTTCTTT,CASSQDLRKNTEAFF
TRBD2,TRBJ2-7,NA,TRBV11-2,TGTGCCAGCAGCTTAACTGGCGGGACTACCTACGAGCAGTACTTC,CASSLTGGTTYEQYF
NA,TRBJ2-3,NA,TRBV4-1,TGCGCCAGCAGCCAAGCCGGGGTCCTACTCACAGATACGCAGTATTTT,CASSQAGVLLTDTQYF
NA,TRBJ1-1,once,TRBV5-1,TGCGCCAGCAGCTCGACAGGTGCAAACACTGAAGCTTTCTTT,CASSSTGANTEAFF
TRBD1,TRBJ1-5,few,TRBV19,TGTGCCAGTAGCAGGACAGGAGCACTTGATCAGCCCCAGCATTTT,CASSRTGALDQPQHF
TRBD2,TRBJ2-5,NA,TRBV29-1,TGCAGCGTTGATTCCCCGCGGGGGAACCAAGAGACCCAGTACTTC,CSVDSPRGNQETQYF
NA,TRBJ1-5,NA,TRBV7-2,TGTGCCAGCAGCACGGGGACAAATAGCAATCAGCCCCAGCATTTT,CASSTGTNSNQPQHF
NA,TRBJ2-2,NA,TRBV6-4,TGTGCCAGCACCCACGAGGAAGGGGCCGGGGAGCTGTTTTTT,CASTHEEGAGELFF
NA,TRBJ2-3,NA,TRBV7-3,TGTGCCAGCAGCTTAGAAAGACTAGGAAGAAAAGATACGCAGTATTTT,CASSLERLGRKDTQYF
NA,TRBJ1-1,NA,TRBV5-1,TGCGCCAGCAGCTTGGGGCAGGGAAGGGTCACTGAAGCTTTCTTT,CASSLGQGRVTEAFF
NA,TRBJ2-3,NA,TRBV5-5,TGTGCCAGCACCCTTTTCTATACGCAGTATTTT,CASTLFYTQYF
TRBD2,TRBJ2-3,NA,TRBV7-8,TGTGCCAGCGCTACCCGGGCGGGGGGGGCCATAGATACGCAGTATTTT,CASATRAGGAIDTQYF
NA,TRBJ1-3,NA,TRBV5-6,TGTGCCAGCAGCTTATCGGGACTTTCCGTCTCTGGAAACACCATATATTTT,CASSLSGLSVSGNTIYF